These 28 T cell receptor beta chains share one sample of origin, sequenced in a study of immune heterogeneity within non-small cell lung tumors. Multiplex PCR (32 V and 13 J primers) was used to amplify the TCR beta CDR3. TCRdb re-called the multiplex PCR reads through MiXCR, storing one row per CDR3 protein. The sample yields just over 15,000 distinct CDR3 sequences, less than 35% seen once. Bulk tumor genomic DNA constituted the template, at around 600 ng per sample. Several biopsies per primary tumor were taken during surgery, spaced as far apart as possible. Curative surgery was performed on patients who had untreated, newly diagnosed non-small cell lung cancer. Sequenced: lung tumor tissue. The receptor set was obtained from a man between 40 and 49 years old with non-small cell lung cancer.

This clonotype came up a few times. J is TRBJ2-3 and V is TRBV18; the D gene is possibly TRBD2 (5 bases). V was shortened by 3 bases and J by 0 bases, with 10 bases between the two germline ends. From germline, CDR1 is KGHSH and CDR2 LQKENI. This CDR3 is built from 15 residues. This CDR3 reads CASSPGLVSTDTQYF. CDR3 nucleotides: TGTGCCAGCTCACCTGGACTGGTTAGCACAGATACGCAGTATTTT.

The chain carries TRBV20-1 and TRBJ2-4; D is ambiguous. Germline V gene data show CDR1 as DFQATT and CDR2 as SNEGSKA (reference sequence). The CDR3 extends over 14 amino acids. Trimming removed 0 bases from V and 3 bases from J, with 9 bases in between. The CDR3 protein is CSARDWQSKNIQYF. The CDR3 bases are TGCAGTGCTAGAGATTGGCAGAGCAAAAACATTCAGTACTTC.

On this clonotype: A much larger clone sits a single nucleotide away, making a read error possible. The J gene is TRBJ1-3, the V gene TRBV28; D gene unclear. The CDR3 contains 14 residues. CDR1 MDHEN and CDR2 SYDVKM come from the germline V gene. Trimming removed 4 bases from V and 0 bases from J, with 7 bases in between. CDR3 residues: CASSSFSSGNTIYF. The CDR3 region has the DNA TGTGCCAGCAGTTCTTTCTCCTCTGGAAACACCATATATTTT.

In its sample, this clonotype was seen a few times. The genes are TRBV12-3 or TRBV12-4 and TRBJ1-1; 10 bases line up with TRBD1. J gave up 3 bases and V 3 bases, and 1 base lay outside the gene matches. This CDR3 comprises 14 residues. Here the CDR3 reads CASSLGQGYTEAFF. The CDR3 DNA follows: TGTGCCAGCAGTTTGGGACAGGGGTACACTGAAGCTTTCTTT.

The chain joins TRBV2 to TRBJ1-5; unclear D gene. This CDR3 contains 13 residues. Trimming left V 8 bases short and J 3 bases short, with 11 bases between. Germline V lookup: CDR1 SNHLY, CDR2 FYNNEI. The CDR3 reads CASEKGVNQPQHF. CDR3 sequence (DNA): TGTGCCAGCGAAAAGGGAGTCAATCAGCCCCAGCATTTT.

This clonotype was detected many times. This chain links TRBV15 with TRBJ2-3; 8 nucleotides match TRBD2. The CDR3 is 14 residues long. Germline-derived CDR1 and CDR2 are LNHNV and YYDKDF (reference sequence). Trimming removed 0 bases from V and 5 bases from J; junction bases left unmatched: 1. The CDR3 DNA sequence: TGTGCCACCAGCAGAGACCTAGCGGGAGATACGCAGTATTTT. Its translation is CATSRDLAGDTQYF.

This clonotype has just a few counts. The CDR3: CSARDGVTNTDTQYF. The CDR3, as DNA: TGCAGTGCTAGAGATGGGGTGACCAACACAGATACGCAGTATTTT. The genes are TRBV20-1 and TRBJ2-3; D gene uncertain. V shed 0 bases and J shed 2 bases, with 12 bases lying between them. This CDR3 contains 15 residues. The V gene's germline CDR1 is DFQATT and CDR2 SNEGSKA (reference sequence).

This clonotype has a handful of counts. The chain recombines TRBV6-1 with TRBJ1-1; D is undetermined. Germline values: CDR1 MNHNS, CDR2 SASEGT. V gave up 4 bases and J gave up 0 bases, with 9 bases separating them. The CDR3 has 14 amino acids. CDR3 loop: CASSVLQVNTEAFF. CDR3 bases: TGTGCCAGCAGTGTCCTTCAGGTGAACACTGAAGCTTTCTTT.

A remark on this clonotype: A single base separates this from a much larger clone, so it may be a read error. The chain uses TRBV19 and TRBJ2-7; 10 bases agree with TRBD1. With 5 bases clipped from V and 9 bases from J, the junction kept 16 bases outside the gene matches. The CDR3 runs 16 residues. The germline CDR1 and CDR2 sequences are LNHDA and SQIVND (reference sequence). The CDR3 loop is CASSPLTGTGVGGQYF. CDR3 DNA sequence: TGTGCCAGTAGTCCACTAACCGGGACAGGGGTAGGGGGGCAGTACTTC.

The table lists this clonotype with a few counts. The chain recombines TRBV6-1 with TRBJ2-3; D call uncertain. Trimming took off 6 bases at V and 2 bases at J, with 18 bases between the two ends. Per germline, CDR1 MNHNS and CDR2 SASEGT. The CDR3 extends over 16 amino acids. The CDR3 DNA reads TGTGCCAGCAGCGACCCCGGACGTTTATCCACAGATACGCAGTATTTT. This encodes CASSDPGRLSTDTQYF.

As regards this clonotype: Since a much larger clone is just one base distant, this may be a read error. V and J are TRBV19 and TRBJ1-2, with 7 bases matching TRBD1. The CDR3 totals 15 residues. Trimming cost V 8 bases and J 1 base; bases outside gene matches: 10. From germline, CDR1 is LNHDA and CDR2 SQIVND (reference sequence). The CDR3 reads CASGSPGQFNYGYTF. As DNA, the CDR3 is TGTGCCAGTGGTTCTCCGGGACAGTTTAACTATGGCTACACCTTC.

As to this clonotype: A read error may be the cause here, since a much bigger clone is one base away. The chain couples TRBV30 to TRBJ2-1, with 14 bases fitting TRBD2. The CDR3 length is 15 residues. V shed 1 base and J 9 bases; nucleotides not matched to a gene: 5. Germline V gives CDR1 GTSNPN, CDR2 SVGIG (reference sequence). This CDR3 is CAWSGGLAGACEQFF. For the CDR3, the DNA is TGTGCCTGGAGTGGGGGACTAGCGGGAGCGTGTGAGCAGTTCTTC. The full variable domain, in which reference TRBV30 and TRBJ2-1 provide the parts outside the CDR3, is SQTIHQWPATLVQPVGSPLSLECTVEGTSNPNLYWYRQAAGRGLQLLFYSVGIGQISSEVPQNLSASRPQDRQFILSSKKLLLSDSGFYLCAWSGGLAGACEQFFGPGTRLTVL.

By proportion, this clonotype is medium-sized (0.01 to 0.1%). The CDR3 protein is CASSFGGYNYGYTF. CDR3 bases: TGTGCCAGCAGCTTTGGGGGCTATAACTATGGCTACACCTTC. The chain has TRBV7-3 and TRBJ1-2; D perhaps matches TRBD1 (6 bases). CDR3 size: 14 residues. Germline V gives CDR1 SGHTA, CDR2 FQGTGA. Trimming removed 3 bases from V and 1 base from J, with 9 bases in between.

Judged by abundance, this clonotype is medium-sized. The chain employs TRBV6-1 and TRBJ1-2; tentatively, D is TRBD1 (5 bases). The germline gives CDR1 MNHNS, CDR2 SASEGT. V shed 7 bases and J shed 5 bases, with 14 bases lying between them. The CDR3 is 13 residues long. The CDR3: CASTFGTGYGYTF. The CDR3 DNA follows: TGTGCCAGCACATTCGGGACGGGTTATGGCTACACCTTC.

J is TRBJ2-6 and V is TRBV29-1; D remains unclear. CDR1 SQVTM and CDR2 ANQGSEA come from the germline V gene. This CDR3 spans 13 amino acids. With 4 bases removed from V and 0 bases from J, the gap between germline ends came to 4 bases. The CDR3 region has the DNA TGCAGCGTTGCCGTCTCTGGGGCCAACGTCCTGACTTTC. Amino acid sequence: CSVAVSGANVLTF.

With regard to this clonotype: Possible read error: a much larger clone is one base away. This chain links TRBV12-3 or TRBV12-4 with TRBJ2-1, with a possible D match to TRBD2 (5 bases). V shed 6 bases and J shed 11 bases, with 11 bases lying between them. The CDR3 runs 11 residues. The CDR3 protein is CASRLGGKQFF. CDR3 coding DNA: TGTGCCAGCAGACTTGGAGGTAAGCAGTTCTTC.

This clonotype was seen many times. This chain uses TRBV19 with TRBJ1-1; 9 nucleotides agree with TRBD1. Germline lookup yields CDR1 LNHDA and CDR2 SQIVND (reference sequence). V dropped 4 bases and J dropped 6; count of bases not matched to a gene: 6. The CDR3 has 14 residues. CDR3: CASSRQGVTPEAFF. As DNA, the CDR3 is TGTGCCAGTAGTAGACAGGGGGTCACCCCTGAAGCTTTCTTT.

This clonotype has at least ten counts. V and J are TRBV5-1 and TRBJ1-1, with a tentative D call TRBD1 (5 bases). The germline gives CDR1 SGHRS, CDR2 YFSETQ. Between the trimmed V and J ends, which lost 4 bases and 6 bases, there was a span of 16 bases. The CDR3 totals 14 residues. The CDR3 sequence: CASSIHDQGSEAFF. Here the CDR3 DNA reads TGCGCCAGCAGCATACACGACCAGGGTTCTGAAGCTTTCTTT.

The sample holds a few counts of this clonotype. This chain connects TRBV5-1 to TRBJ1-1; D is uncertain. V was trimmed by 4 bases and J by 8 bases, leaving 12 bases between them. This CDR3 spans 12 amino acids. Germline CDR1 reads SGHRS; CDR2 reads YFSETQ. CDR3 sequence reads: CASSQGGVEAFF. The CDR3 bases are TGCGCCAGCAGCCAAGGTGGGGTCGAAGCTTTCTTT.

This clonotype is medium-sized in the sample. This chain connects TRBV29-1 to TRBJ2-1; maybe TRBD1 (6 bases). The length of the CDR3 is 11 residues. Trimming removed 0 bases from V and 15 bases from J, with 12 bases in between. Per germline, CDR1 SQVTM and CDR2 ANQGSEA. The CDR3 is CSVEEGARLFF. The CDR3 DNA follows: TGCAGCGTTGAAGAGGGGGCGCGGCTGTTCTTC.

In regard to this clonotype: A much larger clone lies a single base off, so this may be a read error. The CDR3 region is CAGSPGTGGGYEQYF. The CDR3 DNA reads as TGTGCCGGCAGCCCGGGGACAGGGGGCGGGTACGAGCAGTACTTC. The V and J genes are TRBV12-3 or TRBV12-4 and TRBJ2-7; TRBD1 matches 12 bases. The CDR3 runs 15 residues.

In its sample, this clonotype was seen many times. The chain links TRBV6-5 to TRBJ2-5; D tentatively fits TRBD1 or TRBD2 (5 bases each). This CDR3 has 15 residues. Trimming removed 0 bases at V and 2 bases at J, with 10 bases between. CDR1 and CDR2 from the germline V gene are MNHEY and SVGAGI. The DNA of the CDR3 is TGTGCCAGCAGTTACTCGGGGGTTAAACAAGAGACCCAGTACTTC. It codes for CASSYSGVKQETQYF.

CDR3 loop: CATSDLTTSGRGNTGELFF. The CDR3 region has the DNA TGTGCCACCAGTGATTTGACGACTAGCGGGAGGGGCAACACCGGGGAGCTGTTTTTT. V and J are TRBV24-1 and TRBJ2-2, with 14 bases identical to TRBD2. This CDR3 has 19 residues. Germline CDR1 reads KGHDR; CDR2 reads SFDVKD. V shed 0 bases and J 2 bases; nucleotides not matched to a gene: 4.

This clonotype was observed a single time. A much larger clone lies a single base off, so this may be a read error. The CDR3 DNA reads as TGTGCCAGCTCACCACAGACCGGGTCCCACGAGCAGTACTTC. Translating it yields CASSPQTGSHEQYF. This sequence joins TRBV18 and TRBJ2-7; unclear D gene. The CDR3 extends over 14 amino acids. Germline CDR1 is KGHSH and CDR2 is LQKENI. V lost 1 base, J lost 5 bases, and 12 bases lay in between.

This clonotype counts as medium-sized. The J gene is TRBJ2-7, the V gene TRBV2, with no clear D. The V gene's germline CDR1 is SNHLY and CDR2 FYNNEI. The CDR3 sequence is 16 residues long. V gave up 0 bases and J gave up 2 bases, with 14 bases separating them. CDR3 sequence (DNA): TGTGCCAGCAGTGAAGCTTTTTGGCAGGAAGCCTACGAGCAGTACTTC. Translated: CASSEAFWQEAYEQYF.

The rearrangement links TRBV19 to TRBJ2-3; 11 bases are shared with TRBD2. Germline trimming cut 6 bases from V and 2 bases from J; bases unmatched to any gene: 4. Germline V CDR1 and CDR2: LNHDA, SQIVND (reference sequence). The CDR3 has 15 amino acids. The CDR3 DNA follows: TGTGCCAGTAGCCGACTAGCGGGGAACACAGATACGCAGTATTTT. Protein: CASSRLAGNTDTQYF.

The chain combines TRBV18 with TRBJ1-4; tentatively, D is TRBD1 (6 bases). The V end was cut by 2 bases, the J end by 7 bases, with 14 bases between. Germline CDR1 and CDR2: KGHSH and LQKENI. CDR3 length equals 15 residues. The CDR3 bases are TGTGCCAGCTCACCAGACGACAGGAGGACTGAAAAACTGTTTTTT. It specifies CASSPDDRRTEKLFF.

With regard to this clonotype: A read error may produce the germline difference seen at one junction end. The rearrangement links TRBV5-1 to TRBJ1-1; possible D gene TRBD1, 6 bases. Germline CDR1 and CDR2: SGHRS and YFSETQ. The CDR3 sequence is 14 residues long. CDR3 sequence: CSSSYGLGATEAFF. Here the CDR3 DNA reads TGCTCCAGCAGTTACGGACTGGGGGCCACTGAAGCTTTCTTT. The full variable domain, completed using reference TRBV5-1 and TRBJ1-1, is KAGVTQTPRYLIKTRGQQVTLSCSPISGHRSVSWYQQTPGQGLQFLFEYFSETQRNKGNFPGRFSGRQFSNSRSEMNVSTLELGDSALYLCSSSYGLGATEAFFGQGTRLTVV.